This paragraph covers one T cell receptor (beta chain) sequence. Antigen unknown. Germline CDR1 SGHTA, CDR2 FQGNSA. This CDR3 has 12 amino acids. V lost 3 bases and J lost 2, with 2 bases in between. Time point meaning: blood 4 weeks post-SBRT, at nephrectomy. Noted treatment: 15 Gy SBRT to primary tumor, nephrectomy 4 weeks later. Nephrectomy followed 15 Gy stereotactic body radiation by 4 weeks. Clear cell pathology was present in this patient's renal cell carcinoma. Here immunoSEQ multiplex PCR was the method, and the copy in TCRdb shows in-frame clones only, minus some. The sample holds fewer than 85,000 clones; approximately 90% are singletons and the top ten take more than 4.5%. This specimen belongs to a study of radiation and T cells in renal cell carcinoma. Broader study findings: Top tumor clonotypes rose in blood 2 weeks post-radiation, then contracted.

The source was blood, collected from a patient whose treatment included radiotherapy and nephrectomy. The origin of this receptor is a woman in her 70s with renal cell carcinoma. V usage is TRBV7-2 and J usage is TRBJ1-3; unclear D gene. DNA for the CDR3: TGTGCCAGCAGCTTTCCTGGAAACACCATATATTTT. Amino acid sequence: CASSFPGNTIYF.